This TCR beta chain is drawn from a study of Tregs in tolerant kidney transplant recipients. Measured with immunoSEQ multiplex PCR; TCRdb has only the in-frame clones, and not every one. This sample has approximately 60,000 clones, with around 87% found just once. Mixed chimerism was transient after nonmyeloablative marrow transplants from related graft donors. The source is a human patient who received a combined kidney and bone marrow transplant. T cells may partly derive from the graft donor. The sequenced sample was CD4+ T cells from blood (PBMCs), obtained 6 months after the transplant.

In DNA form, the CDR3 reads TGTGCCAGCAGTGAATATAGCTCTGGGGCCAACGTCCTGACTTTC. It codes for CASSEYSSGANVLTF. The V gene is TRBV2, the J gene TRBJ2-6, with D unresolved. The CDR3 is 15 amino acids. Trimming took 2 bases from V and 0 from J, leaving 5 bases between them. Germline V gene sequence: CDR1 SNHLY, CDR2 FYNNEI.